This is a list of T cell receptor beta chains from one sample in a study of early T cells in non-severe SARS-CoV-2 infection. Via MiXCR, TCRdb re-called the 5' RACE reads, giving one row per CDR3 protein. Seen here are 86,000 or so distinct CDR3 sequences, about an eighth observed once, and the top ten hold around 3%. The source material was whole blood. These receptors were taken from an adult who was a healthcare worker with PCR-confirmed SARS-CoV-2 infection or an uninfected control (not recorded which). Each CDR3 is given with its conserved first and last residue. A D gene is named only where the DNA matches it firmly. Size values are once, few and many counts, or a class for expanded clones, and some rows have none.

>.|TRBV30|TRBD1|TRBJ2-2
CAWPYRGVSGELFF
TGTGCCTGGCCCTACAGGGGAGTGTCCGGGGAGCTGTTTTTT
>many|TRBV6-5|.|TRBJ2-7
CASSYKQSYEQYF
TGTGCCAGCAGTTACAAACAGTCCTACGAGCAGTACTTC
>many|TRBV6-1|TRBD1|TRBJ1-6
CAVLGGQGNSPLHF
TGTGCCGTTTTGGGGGGACAGGGAAATTCACCCCTCCACTTT
>many|TRBV30|.|TRBJ1-4
CAWNGQRNEKLFF
TGTGCCTGGAATGGACAGCGTAATGAAAAACTGTTTTTT
>many|TRBV5-4|TRBD1|TRBJ1-5
CASSSGGSVQPQHF
TGTGCCAGCAGCTCAGGGGGCTCCGTTCAGCCCCAGCATTTT
>.|TRBV7-9|.|TRBJ1-3
CASSFTGLGNTIYF
TGTGCCAGCAGCTTCACAGGGCTCGGAAACACCATATATTTT
>few|TRBV11-2|.|TRBJ2-3
CASSSFLRDTQYF
TGTGCCAGCAGCTCCTTTTTGCGGGATACGCAGTATTTT
>many|TRBV2|TRBD2|TRBJ2-1
CASKVAGGYPEQFF
TGTGCCAGCAAGGTAGCGGGGGGCTACCCTGAGCAGTTCTTC
>few|TRBV29-1|.|TRBJ2-5
CSVEDPGGLGETQYF
TGCAGCGTTGAAGATCCCGGGGGGCTGGGGGAGACCCAGTACTTC
>many|TRBV10-1|.|TRBJ2-7
CASSESREEDEQYF
TGCGCCAGCAGTGAGTCGAGGGAGGAGGACGAGCAGTACTTC
>.|TRBV4-1|.|TRBJ2-3
CASSQNQGSDTQYF
TGCGCCAGCAGCCAAAACCAGGGTTCAGATACGCAGTATTTT
>many|TRBV11-2|.|TRBJ1-4
CASRGRGDYEKLFF
TGTGCCAGCAGGGGCAGGGGAGATTATGAAAAACTGTTTTTT
>.|TRBV9|.|TRBJ1-3
CASSLGATSTGNTIYF
TGTGCCAGCAGCTTGGGGGCCACGAGCACTGGAAACACCATATATTTT
>.|TRBV6-5|.|TRBJ2-5
CASTTGQETQYF
TGTGCCAGCACGACAGGCCAAGAGACCCAGTACTTC
>few|TRBV15|.|TRBJ1-4
CATSRDGWTLATNEKLFF
TGTGCCACCAGCAGAGATGGTTGGACCCTTGCAACTAATGAAAAACTGTTTTTT
>few|TRBV7-8|.|TRBJ1-5
CASSSDRYSNQPQHF
TGTGCCAGCAGTTCGGACAGATATAGCAATCAGCCCCAGCATTTT
>.|TRBV20-1|.|TRBJ2-7
CSAGRQYF
TGCAGTGCTGGGCGACAGTACTTC
>many|TRBV18|.|TRBJ2-2
CASSTLDTGELFF
TGTGCCAGCTCGACACTAGATACCGGGGAGCTGTTTTTT
>many|TRBV5-4|.|TRBJ2-7
CASSLLPKGYEQYF
TGTGCCAGCAGCTTGTTGCCGAAGGGCTACGAGCAGTACTTC
>few|TRBV28|.|TRBJ2-4
CASSLGALAKNIQYF
TGTGCCAGCAGTTTAGGAGCACTAGCCAAAAACATTCAGTACTTC
>.|TRBV28|.|TRBJ2-2
CASQGVGELFF
TGTGCCAGCCAAGGGGTCGGGGAGCTGTTTTTT
>few|TRBV5-8|.|TRBJ2-2
CACLPATGSWVTGELFF
TGTGCCTGCCTACCCGCAACAGGGTCCTGGGTCACCGGGGAGCTGTTTTTT
>few|TRBV7-8|TRBD1|TRBJ2-7
CASSLVPDRASYEQYF
TGTGCCAGCAGCTTGGTGCCGGACAGGGCGTCCTACGAGCAGTACTTC
>.|TRBV19|TRBD1|TRBJ1-5
CASSRTRTGYQPQHF
TGTGCCAGTAGTAGAACCAGGACAGGTTATCAGCCCCAGCATTTT
>.|TRBV2|TRBD2|TRBJ2-3
CASRPTSGGASTQYF
TGTGCCAGCAGGCCGACTAGCGGGGGGGCCAGTACGCAGTATTTT
>.|TRBV12-3/TRBV12-4|TRBD2|TRBJ2-5
CASTSGGVETQYF
TGTGCCAGCACCAGCGGGGGTGTAGAGACCCAGTACTTC
>many|TRBV7-6|.|TRBJ1-5
CASSSRPGQPQHF
TGTGCCAGCAGCTCCAGGCCGGGGCAGCCCCAGCATTTT